This T cell receptor beta chain was recorded in a study of T cells in Graves' hyperthyroidism and ophthalmopathy. The TCR beta CDR3 regions underwent amplification using RNA transcripts as the source. The study used the HTBI primer set for a first-round RT-PCR of the TCR CDR3. TCRdb re-called the multiplex PCR reads through MiXCR, storing one row per CDR3 protein. The sample has some 620,000 distinct CDR3 sequences; under 20% are singletons. The PBMCs had their origin in 7.5 to 10 ml of fresh peripheral blood. The V gene's germline CDR1 is SGHVS and CDR2 FQNEAQ. This CDR3 has 14 amino acids. The germline V and J ends were trimmed by 5 bases and 4 bases, with 15 bases remaining between them. This clonotype was counted ten times or more.

Sample: blood. The clonotype was recovered from a woman in her thirties with Graves' hyperthyroidism. The chain couples TRBV7-8 to TRBJ2-7; D may match TRBD1 or TRBD2 (5 bases each). The CDR3 is CASSKRDALYEQYF. DNA of the CDR3: TGTGCCAGCAGCAAACGGGACGCCCTATACGAGCAGTACTTC.